This TCR beta chain was recorded in a study of graft-versus-host responses after intestinal transplantation. Repertoires were generated with immunoSEQ multiplex PCR, while TCRdb's copy carries only in-frame clones and drops some. The table shows around 90,000 clones, with just under 95% occurring only once. This clone was seen only a few times. The antigen is undetermined. The V and J ends lost 1 base and 8 bases, in that order; junction bases with no gene match: 6. This CDR3 region has 13 residues. Germline V gives CDR1 GTSNPN, CDR2 SVGIG (reference sequence). The sample was unstimulated CD8+ T cells sorted from spleen or lymph node cells, taken before intestinal transplant. The rearrangement joins TRBV30 to TRBJ1-2, with 8 bases that match TRBD1. The TCR sequence derives from a human donor who received an intestinal transplant. CDR3 amino acids: CAWSEGRGHGYTF. CDR3 DNA sequence: TGTGCCTGGAGTGAGGGCAGGGGGCACGGCTACACCTTC.